The clone carrying this T cell receptor beta chain came up a few times. The antigen is unknown. This entry comes from a study of response to subunit inactivated influenza vaccine. V lost 1 base and J lost 4; bases outside the gene matches: 10. The CDR3 runs to 18 residues. Germline assignment: CDR1 SQVTM and CDR2 ANQGSEA. Study results and limitations: Authors suggested that a seasonal influenza vaccination recruits few new T cells each time.

TCRdb itself ran the RT-PCR reads through MiXCR, one entry per CDR3 protein. The table records about 650,000 distinct CDR3 sequences, 15% to 18% of them present only once. Sequenced here: PBMCs from blood, sampled approximately 13 days after vaccination. The source is a man in his fifties or sixties who received an inactivated influenza vaccine. This chain joins TRBV29-1 and TRBJ2-1, with 13 bases matching TRBD2. CDR3 residues: CSVEALTSGRAGYNEQFF. As DNA, the CDR3 is TGCAGCGTTGAAGCTTTAACTAGCGGGAGGGCTGGTTACAATGAGCAGTTCTTC.